A single sample is the source of the 2 T cell receptor beta chains below, sequenced in a study of cytomegalovirus exposure and HLA in healthy donors. Clones were read by immunoSEQ multiplex PCR, and TCRdb kept only the in-frame ones, dropping some. The sample shows more than 110,000 clones, 88% of them seen only once. Source material: PBMCs. All receptors derive from a woman aged 18-30 years in good health and CMV-seropositive.

The rearrangement joins TRBV7-8 to TRBJ1-5; 12 bases are a match to TRBD1. Germline loops: CDR1 SGHVS, CDR2 FQNEAQ. V shed 4 bases and J 5 bases; nucleotides not matched to a gene: 3. The CDR3 runs to 15 residues. The CDR3 is CASSSGTGGDQPQHF. As DNA, the CDR3 is TGTGCCAGCAGCTCTGGGACAGGGGGCGATCAGCCCCAGCATTTT.

The J gene is TRBJ1-2, the V gene TRBV19, with D tentatively TRBD1 (5 bases). The V end was cut by 5 bases, the J end by 3 bases, with 10 bases between. Germline assignment: CDR1 LNHDA and CDR2 SQIVND (reference sequence). This CDR3 is 13 amino acids long. CDR3 region: CASSPTVDYGYTF. In DNA, the CDR3 is TGTGCCAGTAGTCCGACAGTAGACTATGGCTACACCTTC.